This entry is about one TCR beta chain. Method: immunoSEQ multiplex PCR; TCRdb's copy keeps in-frame clones and lacks some. The table lists more than 200,000 clones, approximately 84% of them singletons, with approximately 1.6% in the top ten. The record originates from a study of blood T cell repertoires in COVID-19. Those enrolled, adults aged about 18 to 89 years, came from about two dozen US areas. CDR1 is KGHSH, CDR2 LQKENI, per germline. V lost 5 bases, J lost 0 bases, and 19 bases stayed unmatched. The CDR3 has 20 amino acids. This TCR came from a man aged 35 to 55 who had recovered from COVID-19. The sample was PBMCs or T cells enriched from blood (not recorded which). V is TRBV18 and J is TRBJ1-5, with TRBD1 identical over 7 bases. CDR3 sequence: CASSTDVTGLRAGSNQPQHF. CDR3 DNA sequence: TGTGCCAGCTCAACGGACGTGACAGGGTTGCGTGCGGGTAGCAATCAGCCCCAGCATTTT.